This entry describes one TCR beta chain. This sample was taken from a study of blood T cell repertoires in COVID-19. Method: immunoSEQ multiplex PCR; TCRdb's copy keeps in-frame clones and lacks some. This table has approximately 500,000 clones, around nine tenths appearing once. This CDR3 region has 14 residues. Sequencing was carried out using peripheral blood. The genes are TRBV21-1 and TRBJ1-2. TRBV21-1 is tagged as a pseudogene. The TCR originated in a woman aged 45 to 65 with COVID-19, enrolled during active disease. CDR3 nucleotides: TGTGCCAGCAGCAACCCGGGATGGTACTATGGCTACACCTTC. This sequence encodes CASSNPGWYYGYTF.